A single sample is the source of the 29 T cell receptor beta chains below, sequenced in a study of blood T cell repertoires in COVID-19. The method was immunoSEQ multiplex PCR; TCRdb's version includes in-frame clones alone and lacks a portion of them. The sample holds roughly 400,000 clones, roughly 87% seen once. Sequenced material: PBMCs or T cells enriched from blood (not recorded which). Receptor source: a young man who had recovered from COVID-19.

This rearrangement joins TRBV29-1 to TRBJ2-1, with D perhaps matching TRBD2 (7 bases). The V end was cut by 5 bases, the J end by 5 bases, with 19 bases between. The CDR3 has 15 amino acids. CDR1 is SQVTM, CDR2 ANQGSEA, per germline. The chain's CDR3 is CSVQTGGGRNNEQFF. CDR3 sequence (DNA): TGCAGCGTTCAGACTGGGGGCGGGAGAAACAATGAGCAGTTCTTC.

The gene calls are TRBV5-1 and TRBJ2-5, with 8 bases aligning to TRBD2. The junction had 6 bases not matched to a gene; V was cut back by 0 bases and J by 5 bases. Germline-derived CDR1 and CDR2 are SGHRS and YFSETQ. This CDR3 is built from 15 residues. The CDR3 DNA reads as TGCGCCAGCAGCTTGGCCGGGAGGGCCGCGGAGACCCAGTACTTC. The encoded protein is CASSLAGRAAETQYF.

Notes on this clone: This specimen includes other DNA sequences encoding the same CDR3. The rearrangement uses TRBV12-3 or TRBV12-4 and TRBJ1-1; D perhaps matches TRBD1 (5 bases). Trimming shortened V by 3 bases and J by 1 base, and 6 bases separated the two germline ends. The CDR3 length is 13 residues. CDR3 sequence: CASSFQGNTEAFF. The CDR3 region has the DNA TGTGCCAGCAGTTTCCAGGGGAACACTGAAGCTTTCTTT.

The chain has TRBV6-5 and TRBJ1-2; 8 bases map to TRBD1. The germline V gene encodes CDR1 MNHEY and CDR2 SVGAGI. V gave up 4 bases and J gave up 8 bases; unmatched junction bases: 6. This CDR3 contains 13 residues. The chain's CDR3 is CASSWGRGLGYTF. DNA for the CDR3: TGTGCCAGCAGTTGGGGCAGGGGGCTAGGCTACACCTTC.

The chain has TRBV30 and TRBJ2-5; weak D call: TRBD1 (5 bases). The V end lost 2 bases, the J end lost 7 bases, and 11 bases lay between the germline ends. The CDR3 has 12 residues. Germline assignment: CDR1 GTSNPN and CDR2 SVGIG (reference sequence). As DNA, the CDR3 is TGTGCCTGGAGTCAGGGTCCGGGGACCCAGTACTTC. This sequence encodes CAWSQGPGTQYF.

CDR3 DNA: TGTGCCAGCAGTTTGCCAGGAAGAAGCACTGAAGCTTTCTTT. Translation gives CASSLPGRSTEAFF. The chain is built from TRBV28 and TRBJ1-1, with no clear D. Trimming stripped 3 bases from V and 4 bases from J, with 12 bases between. Per the germline V gene, CDR1 is MDHEN and CDR2 is SYDVKM. CDR3 length equals 14 residues. Variable domain in full (rest from reference TRBV28 and TRBJ1-1): DVKVTQSSRYLVKRTGEKVFLECVQDMDHENMFWYRQDPGLGLRLIYFSYDVKMKEKGDIPEGYSVSREKKERFSLILESASTNQTSMYLCASSLPGRSTEAFFGQGTRLTVV.

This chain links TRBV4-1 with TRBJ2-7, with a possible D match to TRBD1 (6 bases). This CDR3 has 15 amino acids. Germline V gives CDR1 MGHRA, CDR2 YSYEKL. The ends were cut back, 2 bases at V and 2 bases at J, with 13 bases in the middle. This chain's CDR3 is CASSQFRDKTYEQYF. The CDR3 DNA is TGCGCCAGCAGCCAATTCCGGGACAAGACCTACGAGCAGTACTTC.

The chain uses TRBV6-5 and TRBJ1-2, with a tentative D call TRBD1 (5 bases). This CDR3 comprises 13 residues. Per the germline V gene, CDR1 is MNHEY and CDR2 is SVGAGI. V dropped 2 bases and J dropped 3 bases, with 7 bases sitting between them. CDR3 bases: TGTGCCAGCAGTTACGGGGGGTACTATGGCTACACCTTC. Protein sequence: CASSYGGYYGYTF.

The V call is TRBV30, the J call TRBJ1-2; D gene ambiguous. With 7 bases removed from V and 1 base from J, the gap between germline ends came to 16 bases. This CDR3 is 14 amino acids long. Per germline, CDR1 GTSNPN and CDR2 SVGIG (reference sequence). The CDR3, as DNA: TGTGCCTTCCCCACGGGAGGAGGTAACTATGGCTACACCTTC. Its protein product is CAFPTGGGNYGYTF.

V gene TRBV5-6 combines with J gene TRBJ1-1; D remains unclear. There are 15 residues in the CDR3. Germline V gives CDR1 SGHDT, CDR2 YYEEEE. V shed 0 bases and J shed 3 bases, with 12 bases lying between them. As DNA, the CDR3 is TGTGCCAGCAGCTTGGTTCCGGGAGTTTACACTGAAGCTTTCTTT. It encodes CASSLVPGVYTEAFF. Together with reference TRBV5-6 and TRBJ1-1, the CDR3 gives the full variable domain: DAGVTQSPTHLIKTRGQQVTLRCSPKSGHDTVSWYQQALGQGPQFIFQYYEEEERQRGNFPDRFSGHQFPNYSSELNVNALLLGDSALYLCASSLVPGVYTEAFFGQGTRLTVV.

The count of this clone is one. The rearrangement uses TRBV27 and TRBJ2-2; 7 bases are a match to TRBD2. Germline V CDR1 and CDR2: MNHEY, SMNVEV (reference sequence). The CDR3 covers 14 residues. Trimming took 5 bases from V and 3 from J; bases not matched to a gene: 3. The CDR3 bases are TGTGCCAGCAGTACTAGCGCATACACCGGGGAGCTGTTTTTT. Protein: CASSTSAYTGELFF.

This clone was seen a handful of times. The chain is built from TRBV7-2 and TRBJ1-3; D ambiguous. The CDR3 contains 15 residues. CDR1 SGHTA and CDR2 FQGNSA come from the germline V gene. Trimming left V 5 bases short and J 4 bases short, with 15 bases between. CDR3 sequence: CASSANRLPGNTIYF. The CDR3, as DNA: TGTGCCAGCAGCGCTAATCGGTTACCGGGAAACACCATATATTTT.

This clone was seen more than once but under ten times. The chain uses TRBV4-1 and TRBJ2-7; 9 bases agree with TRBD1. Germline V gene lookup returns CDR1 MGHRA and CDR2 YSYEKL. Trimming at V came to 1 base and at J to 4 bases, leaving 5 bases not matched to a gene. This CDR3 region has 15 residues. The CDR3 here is CASSQAGTGKYEQYF. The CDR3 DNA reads TGCGCCAGCAGCCAAGCCGGGACAGGGAAGTACGAGCAGTACTTC.

The CDR3 loop reads CASRPRHRTKNIQYF. CDR3 DNA sequence: TGTGCCAGCAGGCCCCGACATAGAACCAAAAACATTCAGTACTTC. This sequence joins TRBV6-8 and TRBJ2-4; D is ambiguous. The V gene lost 6 bases and the J gene lost 2 bases, with 14 bases spanning the gap. Germline V gene sequence: CDR1 MNHGY, CDR2 SAAAGT. This CDR3 contains 15 residues.

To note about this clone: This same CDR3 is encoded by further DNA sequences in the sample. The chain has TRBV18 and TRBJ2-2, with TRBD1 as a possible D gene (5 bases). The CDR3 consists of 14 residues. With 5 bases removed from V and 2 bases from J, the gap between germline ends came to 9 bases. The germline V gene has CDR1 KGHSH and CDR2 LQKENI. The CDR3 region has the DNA TGTGCCAGCTCATTGGGGCAAAACACCGGGGAGCTGTTTTTT. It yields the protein CASSLGQNTGELFF.

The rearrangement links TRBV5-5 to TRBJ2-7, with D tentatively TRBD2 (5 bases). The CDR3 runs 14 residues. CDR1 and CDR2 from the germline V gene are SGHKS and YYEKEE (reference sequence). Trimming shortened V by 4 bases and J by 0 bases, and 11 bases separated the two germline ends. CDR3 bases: TGTGCCAGCAGCGAGGGAGTAATCTCCTACGAGCAGTACTTC. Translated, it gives CASSEGVISYEQYF.

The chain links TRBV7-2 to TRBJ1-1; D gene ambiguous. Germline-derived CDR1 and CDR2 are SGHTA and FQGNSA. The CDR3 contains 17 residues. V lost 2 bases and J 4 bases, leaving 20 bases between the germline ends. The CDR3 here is CASSLSSSRRPGTEAFF. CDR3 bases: TGTGCCAGCAGCTTAAGCTCCAGCAGGAGGCCGGGCACTGAAGCTTTCTTT.

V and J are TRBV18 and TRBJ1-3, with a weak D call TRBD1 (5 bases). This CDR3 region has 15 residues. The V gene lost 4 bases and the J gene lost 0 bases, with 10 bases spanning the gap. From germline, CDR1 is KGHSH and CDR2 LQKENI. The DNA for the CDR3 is TGTGCCAGCTCACAGACAGATTTCTCTGGAAACACCATATATTTT. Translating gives CASSQTDFSGNTIYF.

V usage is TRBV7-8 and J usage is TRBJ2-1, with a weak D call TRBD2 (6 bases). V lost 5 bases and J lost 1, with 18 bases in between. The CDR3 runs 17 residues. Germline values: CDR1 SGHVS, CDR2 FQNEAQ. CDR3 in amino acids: CASSAPLASTSYNEQFF. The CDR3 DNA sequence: TGTGCCAGCAGCGCCCCACTAGCCTCTACTTCCTACAATGAGCAGTTCTTC.

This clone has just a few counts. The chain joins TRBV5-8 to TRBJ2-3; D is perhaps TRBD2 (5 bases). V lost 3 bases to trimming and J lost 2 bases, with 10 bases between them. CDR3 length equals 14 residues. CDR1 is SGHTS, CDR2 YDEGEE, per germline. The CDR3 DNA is TGTGCCAGCAGCTCCTTCGGACTCACAGATACGCAGTATTTT. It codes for CASSSFGLTDTQYF.

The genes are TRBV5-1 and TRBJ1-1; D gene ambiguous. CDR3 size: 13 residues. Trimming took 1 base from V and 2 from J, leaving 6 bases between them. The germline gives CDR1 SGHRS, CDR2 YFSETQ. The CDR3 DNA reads TGCGCCAGCAGCTTGTACAGCAACACTGAAGCTTTCTTT. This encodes CASSLYSNTEAFF.

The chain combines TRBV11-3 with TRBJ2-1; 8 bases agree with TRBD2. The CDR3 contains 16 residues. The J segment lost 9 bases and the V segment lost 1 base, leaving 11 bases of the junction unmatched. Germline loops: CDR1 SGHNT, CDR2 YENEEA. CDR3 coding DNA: TGTGCCAGCAGCTTAGTTGGGACTAGTGGTTCTCCTGAGCAGTTCTTC. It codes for CASSLVGTSGSPEQFF.

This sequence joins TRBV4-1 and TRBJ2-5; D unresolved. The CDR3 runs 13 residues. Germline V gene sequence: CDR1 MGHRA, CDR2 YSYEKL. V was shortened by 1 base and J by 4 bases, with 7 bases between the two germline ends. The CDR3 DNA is TGCGCCAGCAGCCAAGTAACGGGAGAGACCCAGTACTTC. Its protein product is CASSQVTGETQYF.

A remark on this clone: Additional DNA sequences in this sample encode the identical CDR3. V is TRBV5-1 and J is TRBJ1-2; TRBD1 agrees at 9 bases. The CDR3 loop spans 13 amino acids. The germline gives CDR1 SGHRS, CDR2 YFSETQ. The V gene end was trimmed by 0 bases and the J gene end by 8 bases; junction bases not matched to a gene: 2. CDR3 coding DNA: TGCGCCAGCAGCTTGGGGACAGGGGACGGCTACACCTTC. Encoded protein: CASSLGTGDGYTF.

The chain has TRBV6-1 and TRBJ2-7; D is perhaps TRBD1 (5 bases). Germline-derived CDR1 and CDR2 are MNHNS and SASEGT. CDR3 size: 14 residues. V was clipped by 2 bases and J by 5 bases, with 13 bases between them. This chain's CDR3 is CASSEWAGNNEQYF. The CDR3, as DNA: TGTGCCAGCAGTGAATGGGCAGGGAATAACGAGCAGTACTTC.

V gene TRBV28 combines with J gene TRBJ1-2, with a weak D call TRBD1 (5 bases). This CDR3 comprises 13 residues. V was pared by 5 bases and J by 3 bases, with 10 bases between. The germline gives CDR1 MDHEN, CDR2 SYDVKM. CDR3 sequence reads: CASSGASHYGYTF. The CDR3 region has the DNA TGTGCCAGCAGTGGGGCCAGCCACTATGGCTACACCTTC.

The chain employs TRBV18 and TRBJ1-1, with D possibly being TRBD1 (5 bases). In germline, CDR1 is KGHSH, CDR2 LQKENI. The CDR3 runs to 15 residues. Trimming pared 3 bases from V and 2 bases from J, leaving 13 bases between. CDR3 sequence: CASSPIGQGNTEAFF. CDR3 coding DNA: TGTGCCAGCTCACCGATAGGACAAGGCAACACTGAAGCTTTCTTT. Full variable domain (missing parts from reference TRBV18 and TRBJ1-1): NAGVMQNPRHLVRRRGQEARLRCSPMKGHSHVYWYRQLPEEGLKFMVYLQKENIIDESGMPKERFSAEFPKEGPSILRIQQVVRGDSAAYFCASSPIGQGNTEAFFGQGTRLTVV.

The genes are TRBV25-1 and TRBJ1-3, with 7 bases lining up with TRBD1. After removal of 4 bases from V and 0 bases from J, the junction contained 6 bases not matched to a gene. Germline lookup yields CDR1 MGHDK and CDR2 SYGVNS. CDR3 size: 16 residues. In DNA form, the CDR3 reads TGTGCCAGCAGTGGGGACAGTTTGCCCTCTGGAAACACCATATATTTT. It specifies CASSGDSLPSGNTIYF. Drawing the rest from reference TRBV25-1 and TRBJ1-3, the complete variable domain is EADIYQTPRYLVIGTGKKITLECSQTMGHDKMYWYQQDPGMELHLIHYSYGVNSTEKGDLSSESTVSRIRTEHFPLTLESARPSHTSQYLCASSGDSLPSGNTIYFGEGSWLTVV.

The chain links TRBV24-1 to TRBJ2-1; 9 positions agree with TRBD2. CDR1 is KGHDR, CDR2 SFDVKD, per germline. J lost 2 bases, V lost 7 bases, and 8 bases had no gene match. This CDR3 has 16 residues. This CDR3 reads CATSGLAPTTYNEQFF. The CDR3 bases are TGTGCCACCAGCGGACTAGCGCCCACGACCTACAATGAGCAGTTCTTC.